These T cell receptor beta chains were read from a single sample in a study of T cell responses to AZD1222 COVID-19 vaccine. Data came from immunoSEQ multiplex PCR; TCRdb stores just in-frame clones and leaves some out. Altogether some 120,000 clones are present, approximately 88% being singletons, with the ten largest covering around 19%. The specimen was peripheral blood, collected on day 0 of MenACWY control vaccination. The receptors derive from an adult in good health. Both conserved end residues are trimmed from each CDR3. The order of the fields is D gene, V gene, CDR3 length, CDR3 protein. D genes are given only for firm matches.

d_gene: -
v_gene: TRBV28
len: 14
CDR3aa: ASRRAHGTNTGELF

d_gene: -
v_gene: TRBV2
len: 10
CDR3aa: ASSNHVYEQY

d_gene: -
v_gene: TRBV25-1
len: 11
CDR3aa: ASSVKRTDTQY

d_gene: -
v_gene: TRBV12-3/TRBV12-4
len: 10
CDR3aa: ASTGHPYEQY

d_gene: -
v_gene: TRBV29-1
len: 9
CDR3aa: SVWGTGEAF

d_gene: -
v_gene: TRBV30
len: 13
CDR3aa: AWTRTASSGNTIY

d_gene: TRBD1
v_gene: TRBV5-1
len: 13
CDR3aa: ASSLEVTGGTEAF

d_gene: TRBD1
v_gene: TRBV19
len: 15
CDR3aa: ASCLNTDRGYDQPQH

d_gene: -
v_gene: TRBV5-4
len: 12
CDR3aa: ASSLPGIGTEAF

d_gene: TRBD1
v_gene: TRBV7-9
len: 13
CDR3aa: ASSLAGDRVHEQY

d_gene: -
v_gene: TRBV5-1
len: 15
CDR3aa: ASSLVQGFTANYGYT

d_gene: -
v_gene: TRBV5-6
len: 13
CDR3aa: ASSLRGLRYYGYT

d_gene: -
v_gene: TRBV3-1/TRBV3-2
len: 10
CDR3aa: ASSLSWHEQY

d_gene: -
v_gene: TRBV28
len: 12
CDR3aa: ASLRPPAGNTIY

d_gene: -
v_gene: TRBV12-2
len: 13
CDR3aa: ASRSEHRASGELF

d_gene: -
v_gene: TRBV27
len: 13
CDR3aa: ASSTFGSSYNEQF

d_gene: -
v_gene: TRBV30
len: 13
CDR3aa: AWGGSDTLTQPQH

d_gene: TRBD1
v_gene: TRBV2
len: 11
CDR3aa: ASRGQGDQPQH

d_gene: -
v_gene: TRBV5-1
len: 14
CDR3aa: ASSLMGSGPNQPQH

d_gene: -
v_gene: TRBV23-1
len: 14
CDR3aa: ASISEPTPSSYEQY

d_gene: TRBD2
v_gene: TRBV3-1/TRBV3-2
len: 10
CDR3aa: ASSQVGGSRY

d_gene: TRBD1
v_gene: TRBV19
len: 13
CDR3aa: ASSIDPGQIYEQY